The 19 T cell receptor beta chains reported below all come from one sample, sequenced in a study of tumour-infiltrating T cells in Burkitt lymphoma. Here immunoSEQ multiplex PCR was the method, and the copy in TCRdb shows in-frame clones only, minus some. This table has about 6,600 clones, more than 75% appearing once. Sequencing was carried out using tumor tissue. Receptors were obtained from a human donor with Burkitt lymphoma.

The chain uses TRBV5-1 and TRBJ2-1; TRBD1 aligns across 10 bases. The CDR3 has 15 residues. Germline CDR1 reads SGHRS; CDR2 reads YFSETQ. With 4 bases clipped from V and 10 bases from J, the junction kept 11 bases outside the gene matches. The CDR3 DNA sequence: TGCGCCAGCAGCCTGGACAGGGGGAGATCCGTGGAGCAGTTCTTC. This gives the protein CASSLDRGRSVEQFF.

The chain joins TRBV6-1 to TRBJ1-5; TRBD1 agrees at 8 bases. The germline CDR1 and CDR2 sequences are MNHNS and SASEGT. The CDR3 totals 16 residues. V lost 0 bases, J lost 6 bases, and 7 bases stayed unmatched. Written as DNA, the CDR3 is TGTGCCAGCAGTGAAGCACGGGCAGGGGGCGGTCAGCCCCAGCATTTT. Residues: CASSEARAGGGQPQHF.

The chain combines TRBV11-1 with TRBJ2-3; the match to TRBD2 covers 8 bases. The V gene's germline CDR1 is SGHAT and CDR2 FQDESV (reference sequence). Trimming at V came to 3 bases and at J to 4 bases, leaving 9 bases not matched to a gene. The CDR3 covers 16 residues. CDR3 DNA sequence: TGTGCCAGCAGCTTGGCCGGGACTAGTCACTCAGATACGCAGTATTTT. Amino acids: CASSLAGTSHSDTQYF.

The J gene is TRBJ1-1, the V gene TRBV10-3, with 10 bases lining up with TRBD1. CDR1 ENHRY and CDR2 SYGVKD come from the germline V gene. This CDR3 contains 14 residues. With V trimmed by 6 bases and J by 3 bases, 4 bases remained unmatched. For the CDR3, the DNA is TGTGCCATCAGACCCGGGACAGGGGACACTGAAGCTTTCTTT. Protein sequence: CAIRPGTGDTEAFF.

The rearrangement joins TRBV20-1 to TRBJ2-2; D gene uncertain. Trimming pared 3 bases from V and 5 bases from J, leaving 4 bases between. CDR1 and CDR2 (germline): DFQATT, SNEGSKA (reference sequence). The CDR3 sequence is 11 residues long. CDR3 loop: CSASGTGELFF. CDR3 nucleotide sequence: TGCAGTGCTAGTGGTACCGGGGAGCTGTTTTTT.

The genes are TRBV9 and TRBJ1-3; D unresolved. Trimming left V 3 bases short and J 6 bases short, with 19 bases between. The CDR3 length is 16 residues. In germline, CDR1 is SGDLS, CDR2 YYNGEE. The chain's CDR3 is CASSGEGGFPPNTIYF. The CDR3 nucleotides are TGTGCCAGCAGCGGCGAAGGAGGGTTTCCTCCAAACACCATATATTTT.

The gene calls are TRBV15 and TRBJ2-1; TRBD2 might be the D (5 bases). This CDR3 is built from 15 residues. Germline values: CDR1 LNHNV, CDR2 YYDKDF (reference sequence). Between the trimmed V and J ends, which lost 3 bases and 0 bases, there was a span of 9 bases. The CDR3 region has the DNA TGTGCCACCAGCAGCGGGGTTTTCTCCTACAATGAGCAGTTCTTC. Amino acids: CATSSGVFSYNEQFF.

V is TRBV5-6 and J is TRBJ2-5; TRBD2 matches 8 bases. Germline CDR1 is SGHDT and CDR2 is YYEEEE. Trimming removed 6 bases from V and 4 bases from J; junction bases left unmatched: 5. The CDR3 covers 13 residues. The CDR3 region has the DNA TGTGCCAGCAATCCGGGGGGGCTAGAGACCCAGTACTTC. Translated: CASNPGGLETQYF.

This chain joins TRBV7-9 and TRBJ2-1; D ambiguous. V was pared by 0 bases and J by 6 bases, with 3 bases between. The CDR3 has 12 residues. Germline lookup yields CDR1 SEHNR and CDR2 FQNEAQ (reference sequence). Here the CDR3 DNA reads TGTGCCAGCAGCTTAGCCCCCAATGAGCAGTTCTTC. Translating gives CASSLAPNEQFF. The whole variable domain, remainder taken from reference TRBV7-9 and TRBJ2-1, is DTGVSQNPRHKITKRGQNVTFRCDPISEHNRLYWYRQTLGQGPEFLTYFQNEAQLEKSRLLSDRFSAERPKGSFSTLEIQRTEQGDSAMYLCASSLAPNEQFFGPGTRLTVL.

As DNA, the CDR3 is TGTGCCAGCAGCTTAGGAGGATGGACAGGCGGAAAACTGTTTTTT. Translation: CASSLGGWTGGKLFF. The rearrangement joins TRBV7-8 to TRBJ1-4, with 7 bases identical to TRBD1. The trim removed 1 base at V and 10 bases at J, leaving 9 bases unmatched. Per germline, CDR1 SGHVS and CDR2 FQNEAQ. The CDR3 has 15 amino acids.

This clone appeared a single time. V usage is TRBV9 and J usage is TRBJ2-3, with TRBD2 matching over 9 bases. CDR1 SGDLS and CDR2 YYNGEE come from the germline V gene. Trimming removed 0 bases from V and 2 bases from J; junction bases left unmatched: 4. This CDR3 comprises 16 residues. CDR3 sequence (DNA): TGTGCCAGCAGCGTAGGGCGGGGGGGCTCCACAGATACGCAGTATTTT. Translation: CASSVGRGGSTDTQYF.

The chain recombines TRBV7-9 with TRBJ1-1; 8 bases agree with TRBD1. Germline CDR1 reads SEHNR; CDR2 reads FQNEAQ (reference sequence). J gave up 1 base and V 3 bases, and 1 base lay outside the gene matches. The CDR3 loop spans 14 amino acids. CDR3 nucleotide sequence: TGTGCCAGCAGCTTCCAGGGGGCGAACACTGAAGCTTTCTTT. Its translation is CASSFQGANTEAFF. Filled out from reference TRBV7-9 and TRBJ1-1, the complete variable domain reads DTGVSQNPRHKITKRGQNVTFRCDPISEHNRLYWYRQTLGQGPEFLTYFQNEAQLEKSRLLSDRFSAERPKGSFSTLEIQRTEQGDSAMYLCASSFQGANTEAFFGQGTRLTVV.

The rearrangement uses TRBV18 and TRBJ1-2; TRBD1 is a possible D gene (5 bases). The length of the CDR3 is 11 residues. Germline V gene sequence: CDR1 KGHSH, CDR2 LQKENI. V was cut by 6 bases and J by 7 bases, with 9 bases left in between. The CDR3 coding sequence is TGTGCCAGCTCCTCAGACAGTGGCTACACCTTC. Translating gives CASSSDSGYTF.

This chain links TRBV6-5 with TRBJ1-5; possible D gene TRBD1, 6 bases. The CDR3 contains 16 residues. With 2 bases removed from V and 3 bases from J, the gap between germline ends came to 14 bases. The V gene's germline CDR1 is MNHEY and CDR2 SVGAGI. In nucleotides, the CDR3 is TGTGCCAGCAGTTACGGTGGCAGGGGTGACAATCAGCCCCAGCATTTT. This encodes CASSYGGRGDNQPQHF.

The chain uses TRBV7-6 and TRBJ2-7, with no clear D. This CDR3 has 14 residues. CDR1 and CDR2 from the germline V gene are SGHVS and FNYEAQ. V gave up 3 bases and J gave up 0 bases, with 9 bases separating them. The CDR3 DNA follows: TGTGCCAGCAGCTTGAGCGAGAGCTCCTACGAGCAGTACTTC. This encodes CASSLSESSYEQYF.

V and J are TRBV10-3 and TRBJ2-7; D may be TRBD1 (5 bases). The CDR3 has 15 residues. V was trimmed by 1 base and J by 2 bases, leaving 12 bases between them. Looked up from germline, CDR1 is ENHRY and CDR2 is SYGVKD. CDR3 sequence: CAISEFRTSPYEQYF. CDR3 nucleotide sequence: TGTGCCATCAGTGAGTTTAGGACAAGTCCCTACGAGCAGTACTTC.

CDR3 loop: CASSLGLEQYF. CDR3 DNA: TGCGCCAGCAGCTTGGGGTTGGAGCAGTACTTC. This chain joins TRBV5-1 and TRBJ2-7; D ambiguous. The V and J ends lost 0 bases and 7 bases respectively, with 5 bases between them. This CDR3 has 11 residues. CDR1 and CDR2 (germline): SGHRS, YFSETQ.

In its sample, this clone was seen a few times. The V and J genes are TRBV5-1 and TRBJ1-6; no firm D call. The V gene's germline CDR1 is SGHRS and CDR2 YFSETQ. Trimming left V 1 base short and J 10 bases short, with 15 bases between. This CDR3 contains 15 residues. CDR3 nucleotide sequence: TGCGCCAGCAGCTTGACAGAGGGCTCGACCTCACCCCTCCACTTT. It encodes CASSLTEGSTSPLHF.

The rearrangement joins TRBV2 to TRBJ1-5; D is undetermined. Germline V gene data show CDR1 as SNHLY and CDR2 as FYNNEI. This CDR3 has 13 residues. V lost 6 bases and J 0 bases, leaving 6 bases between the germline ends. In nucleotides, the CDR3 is TGTGCCAGCAGCGCCGATAGCAATCAGCCCCAGCATTTT. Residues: CASSADSNQPQHF.